This TCR beta chain was documented in a study of shared clonotypes between healthy human individuals. For unsorted samples, genomic DNA was extracted from 75 million to 90 million PBMCs. Trimming cost V 3 bases and J 0 bases, with 3 bases left between them. The CDR3 is 12 amino acids. Germline assignment: CDR1 GTSNPN and CDR2 SVGIG (reference sequence). Points from the study as a whole: With few donors, the genetic and exposure-history diversity represented was limited.

Authors' processing steps: Junction-only sequences without quality scores were provided by ImmunoSEQ, so filtering was different. Measured with immunoSEQ multiplex PCR; TCRdb has only the in-frame clones, and not every one. The DNA was the basis for D and trimming; V, J and clone size are from that table. The sample has around 500,000 clones; 79% are singletons. On this clone: Its cognate antigen is unknown. A far larger clone is only one base removed, so a read error is likely. Different DNA sequences within this sample yield the same CDR3.

The receptor was isolated from a woman in her thirties or forties in good health. Some clones in this sample may be carry-over from other donors' samples. Sequenced sample: PBMCs. The rearrangement uses TRBV30 and TRBJ1-5; no clear D gene. CDR3 loop: CAWSGSNQPQHF. The CDR3 DNA reads as TGTGCCTGGAGCGGTAGCAATCAGCCCCAGCATTTT.